This TCR beta chain was identified in a study of T cells in Graves' hyperthyroidism and ophthalmopathy. In germline, CDR1 is SGHRS, CDR2 YFSETQ. The CDR3 extends over 16 amino acids. With V trimmed by 0 bases and J by 3 bases, 1 base remained unmatched. Amplification yielded TCR beta CDR3 regions, with RNA transcripts as the source. Initially, a first-round RT-PCR of the TCR CDR3 employed the HTBI primer set. TCRdb fed the multiplex PCR reads into MiXCR, producing one record per CDR3 protein. This table holds hundreds of thousands of distinct CDR3 sequences, approximately 15% found once. This clonotype was recorded a few times.

Sequenced: blood. V and J are TRBV5-1 and TRBJ2-1; 12 nucleotides line up with TRBD2. The sequence was collected from a woman in her forties with Graves' ophthalmopathy. This chain's CDR3 is CASSLGTSGVYNEQFF. CDR3 nucleotides: TGCGCCAGCAGCTTGGGGACTAGCGGGGTCTACAATGAGCAGTTCTTC.